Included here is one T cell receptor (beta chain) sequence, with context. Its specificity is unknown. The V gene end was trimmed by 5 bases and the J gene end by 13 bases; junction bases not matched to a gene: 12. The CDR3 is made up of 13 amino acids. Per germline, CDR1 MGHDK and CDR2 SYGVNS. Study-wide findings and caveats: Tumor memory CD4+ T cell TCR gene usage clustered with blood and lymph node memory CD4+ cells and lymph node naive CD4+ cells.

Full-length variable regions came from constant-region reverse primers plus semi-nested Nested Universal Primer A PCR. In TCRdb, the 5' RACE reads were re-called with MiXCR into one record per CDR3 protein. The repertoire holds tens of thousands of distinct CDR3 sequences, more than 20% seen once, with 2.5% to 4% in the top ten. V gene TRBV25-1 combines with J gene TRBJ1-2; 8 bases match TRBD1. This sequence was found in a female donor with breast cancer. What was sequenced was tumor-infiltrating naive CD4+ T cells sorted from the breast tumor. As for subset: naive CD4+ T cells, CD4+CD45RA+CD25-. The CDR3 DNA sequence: TGTGCCAGCAGTTTAAACCAGGGGGCGGTTCTCACCTTC. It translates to CASSLNQGAVLTF.